A single sample gave rise to the 7 T cell receptor beta chains below, sequenced in a study of control samples from healthy donors and cancer patients (dated by TCRdb to 2018 to 2020). The library was built by means of the immunoSEQ multiplex PCR assay. TCRdb carries this immuneACCESS record with in-frame sequences only. Its versions omit some clonotypes, under half of them owing to an unresolved V gene in the studies checked, with the rest unexplained. In all, the sample holds 120,000 or so clones, and around 93% of those were seen once. Jointly, the top ten make up more than 1.5% of the sample. Sequencing was performed on PBMCs. The receptor source for this set is a man aged 50-60 years with head and neck cancer.

This sequence joins TRBV12-5 and TRBJ1-5; 8 positions agree with TRBD1. Germline CDR1 reads LGHNT; CDR2 reads FRNRAP. This CDR3 has 12 amino acids. Trimming took 1 base from V and 12 from J; bases not matched to a gene: 2. The CDR3 loop reads CASGLGTGRQHF. The CDR3 DNA sequence: TGTGCTAGTGGTTTGGGGACAGGGCGCCAGCATTTT.

V and J are TRBV5-1 and TRBJ1-4, with a weak D call TRBD1 (5 bases). V lost 4 bases and J 8 bases, leaving 18 bases between the germline ends. From germline, CDR1 is SGHRS and CDR2 YFSETQ. The CDR3 runs 15 residues. The CDR3 coding sequence is TGCGCCAGCAGCGTAGGGACCCAAGGGCGAGAAAAACTGTTTTTT. Amino acids: CASSVGTQGREKLFF.

This sequence joins TRBV7-2 and TRBJ2-3, with D possibly TRBD1 on 5 matching bases. The CDR3 length is 16 residues. With 1 base removed from V and 3 bases from J, the gap between germline ends came to 14 bases. The germline gives CDR1 SGHTA, CDR2 FQGNSA. The CDR3 DNA follows: TGTGCCAGCAGCTTAGGCTCAGGGTGGAGTACAGATACGCAGTATTTT. Its translation is CASSLGSGWSTDTQYF.

This chain links TRBV29-1 with TRBJ1-2; D might be TRBD1 (5 bases). V dropped 4 bases and J dropped 2 bases, with 11 bases sitting between them. This CDR3 is 13 amino acids long. The V gene's germline CDR1 is SQVTM and CDR2 ANQGSEA. CDR3 amino acids: CSVANAGNYGYTF. In DNA, the CDR3 is TGCAGCGTTGCAAACGCAGGGAACTATGGCTACACCTTC.

This clone was seen just once. This chain uses TRBV10-3 with TRBJ2-2; D gene ambiguous. The CDR3 loop spans 16 amino acids. V gave up 6 bases and J gave up 2 bases, with 16 bases separating them. CDR1 ENHRY and CDR2 SYGVKD come from the germline V gene. The CDR3 spells CAIREKRVLNTGELFF. The CDR3 bases are TGTGCCATCAGGGAGAAACGGGTCCTCAACACCGGGGAGCTGTTTTTT.

This clone was detected only once. The chain combines TRBV7-3 with TRBJ1-1; D is unclear. Trimming removed 2 bases at V and 1 base at J, with 11 bases between. The CDR3 has 15 amino acids. Germline V lookup: CDR1 SGHTA, CDR2 FQGTGA. CDR3 DNA sequence: TGTGCCAGCAGCTTATCCCCGACGGCGAACACTGAAGCTTTCTTT. Residues: CASSLSPTANTEAFF. The full variable domain, completed using reference TRBV7-3 and TRBJ1-1, is GAGVSQTPSNKVTEKGKYVELRCDPISGHTALYWYRQSLGQGPEFLIYFQGTGAADDSGLPNDRFFAVRPEGSVSTLKIQRTERGDSAVYLCASSLSPTANTEAFFGQGTRLTVV.

The gene calls are TRBV12-5 and TRBJ1-5, with a weak D call TRBD1 (6 bases). The CDR3 covers 17 residues. V lost 1 base to trimming and J lost 2 bases, with 15 bases between them. CDR1 is LGHNT, CDR2 FRNRAP, per germline. CDR3 protein: CASGLGMRAGGNQPQHF. CDR3 bases: TGTGCTAGTGGTTTGGGGATGAGGGCAGGGGGCAATCAGCCCCAGCATTTT.